Following are 11 T cell receptor beta chains from one sample sequenced in a study of cytomegalovirus exposure and HLA in healthy donors. Primers included in the PCR were 60 Vbeta and 13 Jbeta primers. The protocol was immunoSEQ multiplex PCR, while the TCRdb copy is restricted to in-frame clones and leaves out a portion. The sample lists over 100,000 clones, roughly 80% occurring once. The sample consisted of PBMCs. Every receptor here comes from a young man in good health and CMV-seronegative.

CDR3 protein: CATSSSYYEQYF. DNA of the CDR3: TGTGCCACCAGCAGTTCCTACTACGAGCAGTACTTC. This chain links TRBV15 with TRBJ2-7; D gene uncertain. Germline-derived CDR1 and CDR2 are LNHNV and YYDKDF (reference sequence). Trimming cost V 3 bases and J 3 bases, with 6 bases left between them. The CDR3 is 12 residues long.

This clone was seen a handful of times. The gene calls are TRBV6-6 and TRBJ1-5; D is uncertain. This CDR3 is 14 amino acids long. The germline V gene has CDR1 MNHNY and CDR2 SVGAGI (reference sequence). The V and J ends lost 2 bases and 2 bases respectively, with 7 bases between them. Here the CDR3 reads CASSYDEGNQPQHF. CDR3 nucleotides: TGTGCCAGCAGTTACGACGAGGGCAATCAGCCCCAGCATTTT.

The rearrangement joins TRBV27 to TRBJ1-2, with 9 nucleotides matching TRBD1. Germline V gives CDR1 MNHEY, CDR2 SMNVEV (reference sequence). The CDR3 is 19 amino acids. With 3 bases clipped from V and 4 bases from J, the junction kept 18 bases outside the gene matches. CDR3 amino acids: CASSFVTASQETGGYGYTF. CDR3 bases: TGTGCCAGCAGTTTCGTAACAGCTAGCCAGGAGACAGGGGGCTATGGCTACACCTTC.

This chain joins TRBV29-1 and TRBJ1-2, with 9 bases fitting TRBD1. The junction had 7 bases not matched to a gene; V was cut back by 8 bases and J by 3 bases. Germline CDR1 and CDR2: SQVTM and ANQGSEA. The CDR3 is 13 amino acids. Written as DNA, the CDR3 is TGCAGCACCTTCGGGACAGGGTACTATGGCTACACCTTC. It codes for CSTFGTGYYGYTF.

This clone was detected once. The chain couples TRBV11-2 to TRBJ1-5, with D possibly matching TRBD1 (6 bases). CDR1 is SGHAT and CDR2 is FQNNGV in the germline V gene. This CDR3 spans 19 amino acids. V lost 0 bases and J 1 base, leaving 19 bases between the germline ends. The chain's CDR3 is CASSLEASGGAVSNQPQHF. CDR3 nucleotide sequence: TGTGCCAGCAGCTTAGAGGCAAGCGGGGGCGCGGTAAGCAATCAGCCCCAGCATTTT.

The chain joins TRBV5-1 to TRBJ2-7, with D possibly TRBD2 on 6 matching bases. The CDR3 totals 15 residues. Germline-derived CDR1 and CDR2 are SGHRS and YFSETQ. The ends were cut back, 1 base at V and 3 bases at J, with 14 bases in the middle. As DNA, the CDR3 is TGCGCCAGCAGCTTGACCGCCACGGAGGGCTACGAGCAGTACTTC. It specifies CASSLTATEGYEQYF.

V usage is TRBV6-5 and J usage is TRBJ2-2; 9 bases map to TRBD1. V lost 6 bases and J lost 4; bases outside the gene matches: 6. The CDR3 has 15 residues. Per the germline V gene, CDR1 is MNHEY and CDR2 is SVGAGI. The CDR3 sequence: CASSPDRGTTGELFF. As DNA, the CDR3 is TGTGCCAGCAGCCCCGACAGGGGGACCACCGGGGAGCTGTTTTTT.

Regarding this clone: The junction departs from germline at one end; a sequencing error may be responsible. The rearrangement links TRBV19 to TRBJ2-4; 8 bases map to TRBD2. Germline CDR1 is LNHDA and CDR2 is SQIVND (reference sequence). There are 19 residues in the CDR3. The CDR3 loop reads CASSIAGVAGQVAKNSQYF. CDR3 DNA: TGTGCCAGTAGTATAGCGGGAGTAGCGGGGCAGGTAGCCAAAAACAGTCAGTACTTC.

The chain couples TRBV4-3 to TRBJ1-4, with unresolved D. The ends were cut back, 4 bases at V and 3 bases at J, with 21 bases in the middle. The CDR3 has 18 residues. CDR1 is LGHNA, CDR2 YSLEER, per germline. The CDR3 bases are TGCGCCAGCAGCCCAAAAGATGTAGGGAGGGCGGCTAATGAAAAACTGTTTTTT. It encodes CASSPKDVGRAANEKLFF.

This chain uses TRBV28 with TRBJ2-3; D remains ambiguous. The CDR3 has 13 amino acids. Germline V gene sequence: CDR1 MDHEN, CDR2 SYDVKM. V lost 3 bases to trimming and J lost 1 base, with 5 bases between them. CDR3 sequence reads: CASSLAGTDTQYF. Here the CDR3 DNA reads TGTGCCAGCAGTTTGGCGGGCACAGATACGCAGTATTTT.

Only a few counts were recorded for this clone. The rearrangement joins TRBV15 to TRBJ2-3; D is perhaps TRBD2 (6 bases). CDR1 is LNHNV and CDR2 is YYDKDF in the germline V gene (reference sequence). Trimming stripped 4 bases from V and 5 bases from J, with 16 bases between. This CDR3 contains 15 residues. As DNA, the CDR3 is TGTGCCACCAGCACCGGGAGTGATGTACAAGATACGCAGTATTTT. Its protein is CATSTGSDVQDTQYF.